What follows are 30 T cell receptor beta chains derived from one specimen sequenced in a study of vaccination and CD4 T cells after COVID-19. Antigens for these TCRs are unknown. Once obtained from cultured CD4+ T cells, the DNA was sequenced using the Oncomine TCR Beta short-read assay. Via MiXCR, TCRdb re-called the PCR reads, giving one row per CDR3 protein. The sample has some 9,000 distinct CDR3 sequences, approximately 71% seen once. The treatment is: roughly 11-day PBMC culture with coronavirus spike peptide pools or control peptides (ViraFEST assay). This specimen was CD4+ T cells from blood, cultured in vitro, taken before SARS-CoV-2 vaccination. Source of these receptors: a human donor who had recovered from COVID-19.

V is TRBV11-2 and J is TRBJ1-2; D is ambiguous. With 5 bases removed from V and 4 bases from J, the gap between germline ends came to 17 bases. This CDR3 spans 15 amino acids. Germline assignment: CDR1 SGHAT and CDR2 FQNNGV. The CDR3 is CASSPRVGGFYGYTF. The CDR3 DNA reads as TGTGCCAGCAGCCCCCGGGTTGGCGGATTCTATGGCTACACCTTC.

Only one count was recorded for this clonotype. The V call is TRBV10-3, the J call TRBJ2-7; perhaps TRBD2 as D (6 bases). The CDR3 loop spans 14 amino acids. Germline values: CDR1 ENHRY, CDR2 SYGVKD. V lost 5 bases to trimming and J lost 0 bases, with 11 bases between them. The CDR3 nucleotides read TGTGCCATCAGTAGTAGCGGCAGCTCCTACGAGCAGTACTTC. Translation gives CAISSSGSSYEQYF.

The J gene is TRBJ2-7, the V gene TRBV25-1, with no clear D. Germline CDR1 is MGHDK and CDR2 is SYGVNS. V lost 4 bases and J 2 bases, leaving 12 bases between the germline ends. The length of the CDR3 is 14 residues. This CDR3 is CASSAPIHPYEQYF. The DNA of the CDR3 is TGTGCCAGCAGTGCTCCAATTCATCCCTACGAGCAGTACTTC.

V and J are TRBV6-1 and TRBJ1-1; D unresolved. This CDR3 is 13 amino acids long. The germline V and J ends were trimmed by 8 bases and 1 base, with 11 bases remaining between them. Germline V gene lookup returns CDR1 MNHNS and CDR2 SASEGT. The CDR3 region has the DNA TGTGCCAGCTTAGGGCTGAGGAACACTGAAGCTTTCTTT. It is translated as CASLGLRNTEAFF.

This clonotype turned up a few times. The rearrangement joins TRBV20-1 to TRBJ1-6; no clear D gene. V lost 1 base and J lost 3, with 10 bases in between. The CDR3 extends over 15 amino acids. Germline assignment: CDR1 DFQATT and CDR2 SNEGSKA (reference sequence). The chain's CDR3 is CSARVTRDYNSPLHF. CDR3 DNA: TGCAGTGCTAGAGTTACTCGGGACTATAATTCACCCCTCCACTTT.

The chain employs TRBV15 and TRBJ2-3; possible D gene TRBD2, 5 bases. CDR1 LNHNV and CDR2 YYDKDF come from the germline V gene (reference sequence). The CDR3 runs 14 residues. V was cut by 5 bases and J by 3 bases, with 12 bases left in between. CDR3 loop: CATSGSATTDTQYF. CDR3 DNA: TGTGCCACCAGCGGTAGCGCTACAACAGATACGCAGTATTTT.

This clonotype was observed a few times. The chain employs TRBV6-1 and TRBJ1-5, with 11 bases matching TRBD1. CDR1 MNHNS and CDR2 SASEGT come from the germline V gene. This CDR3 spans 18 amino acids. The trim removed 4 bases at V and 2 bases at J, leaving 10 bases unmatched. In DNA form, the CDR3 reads TGTGCCAGCAGTGGCCGGGACAGGGGGTCCAGTGGCAATCAGCCCCAGCATTTT. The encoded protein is CASSGRDRGSSGNQPQHF.

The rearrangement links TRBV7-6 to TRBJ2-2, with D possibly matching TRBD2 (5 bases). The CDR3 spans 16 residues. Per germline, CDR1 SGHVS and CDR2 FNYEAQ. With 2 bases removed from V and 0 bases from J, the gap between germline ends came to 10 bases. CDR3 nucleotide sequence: TGTGCCAGCAGCTTACGGTCGGACTCGAACACCGGGGAGCTGTTTTTT. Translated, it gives CASSLRSDSNTGELFF. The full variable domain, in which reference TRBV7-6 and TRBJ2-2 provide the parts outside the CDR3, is GAGVSQSPRYKVTKRGQDVALRCDPISGHVSLYWYRQALGQGPEFLTYFNYEAQQDKSGLPNDRFSAERPEGSISTLTIQRTEQRDSAMYRCASSLRSDSNTGELFFGEGSRLTVL.

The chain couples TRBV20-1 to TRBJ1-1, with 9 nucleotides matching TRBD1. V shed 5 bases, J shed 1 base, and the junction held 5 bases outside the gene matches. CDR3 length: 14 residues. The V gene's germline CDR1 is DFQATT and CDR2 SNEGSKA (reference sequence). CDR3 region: CSAAQGAQNTEAFF. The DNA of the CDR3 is TGCAGTGCTGCACAGGGGGCACAGAACACTGAAGCTTTCTTT.

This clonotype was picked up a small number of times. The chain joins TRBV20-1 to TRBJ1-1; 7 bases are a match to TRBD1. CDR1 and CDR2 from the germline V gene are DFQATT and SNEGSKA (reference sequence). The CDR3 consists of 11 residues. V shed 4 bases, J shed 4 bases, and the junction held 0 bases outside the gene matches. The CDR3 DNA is TGCAGTGCTACAGGGGGCACTGAAGCTTTCTTT. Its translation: CSATGGTEAFF.

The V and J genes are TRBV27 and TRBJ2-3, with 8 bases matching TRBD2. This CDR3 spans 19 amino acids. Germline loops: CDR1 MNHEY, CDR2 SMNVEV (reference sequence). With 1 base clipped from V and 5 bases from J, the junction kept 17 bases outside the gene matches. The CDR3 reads CASSLYGGYAGTRGDTQYF. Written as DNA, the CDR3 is TGTGCCAGCAGTTTATACGGGGGTTACGCGGGGACTAGGGGAGATACGCAGTATTTT.

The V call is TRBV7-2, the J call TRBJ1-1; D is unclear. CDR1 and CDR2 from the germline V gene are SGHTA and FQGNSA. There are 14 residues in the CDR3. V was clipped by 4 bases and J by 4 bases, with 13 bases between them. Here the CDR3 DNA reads TGTGCCAGCAGCTCCGTAGGCATGAGCACTGAAGCTTTCTTT. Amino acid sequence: CASSSVGMSTEAFF. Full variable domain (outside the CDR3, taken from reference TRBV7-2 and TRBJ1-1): GAGVSQSPSNKVTEKGKDVELRCDPISGHTALYWYRQSLGQGLEFLIYFQGNSAPDKSGLPSDRFSAERTGGSVSTLTIQRTQQEDSAVYLCASSSVGMSTEAFFGQGTRLTVV.

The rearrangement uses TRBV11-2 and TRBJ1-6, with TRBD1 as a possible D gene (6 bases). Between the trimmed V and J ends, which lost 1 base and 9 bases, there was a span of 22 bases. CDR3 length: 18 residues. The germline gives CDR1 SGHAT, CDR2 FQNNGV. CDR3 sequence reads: CASSLVALGGSRISPLHF. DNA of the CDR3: TGTGCCAGCAGCTTAGTCGCACTAGGGGGGTCGAGAATTTCACCCCTCCACTTT.

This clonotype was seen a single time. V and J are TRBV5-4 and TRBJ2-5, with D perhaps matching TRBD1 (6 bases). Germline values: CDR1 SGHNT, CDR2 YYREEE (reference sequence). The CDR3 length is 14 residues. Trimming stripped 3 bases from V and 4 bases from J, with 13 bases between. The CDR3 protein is CASSSTQGLETQYF. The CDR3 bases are TGTGCCAGCAGCTCGACACAGGGCTTAGAGACCCAGTACTTC.

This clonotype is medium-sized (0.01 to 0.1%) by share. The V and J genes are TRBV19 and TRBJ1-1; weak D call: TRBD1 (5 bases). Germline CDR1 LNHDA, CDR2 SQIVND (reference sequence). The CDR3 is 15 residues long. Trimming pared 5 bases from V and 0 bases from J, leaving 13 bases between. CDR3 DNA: TGTGCCAGTAGTGCCGTTGACAGCTTGAACACTGAAGCTTTCTTT. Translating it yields CASSAVDSLNTEAFF.

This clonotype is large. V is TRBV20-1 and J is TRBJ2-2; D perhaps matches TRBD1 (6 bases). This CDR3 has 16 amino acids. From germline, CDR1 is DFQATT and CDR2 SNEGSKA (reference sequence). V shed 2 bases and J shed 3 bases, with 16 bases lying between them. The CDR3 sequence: CSARLNRADDTGELFF. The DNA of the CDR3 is TGCAGTGCTAGACTAAACAGGGCCGACGACACCGGGGAGCTGTTTTTT.

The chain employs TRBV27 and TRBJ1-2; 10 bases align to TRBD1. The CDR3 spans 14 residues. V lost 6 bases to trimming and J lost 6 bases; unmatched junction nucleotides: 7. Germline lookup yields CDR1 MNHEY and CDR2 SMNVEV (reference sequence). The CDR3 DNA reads TGTGCCAGCAGCCGCCGGGACAGGGGCAATGGCTACACCTTC. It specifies CASSRRDRGNGYTF.

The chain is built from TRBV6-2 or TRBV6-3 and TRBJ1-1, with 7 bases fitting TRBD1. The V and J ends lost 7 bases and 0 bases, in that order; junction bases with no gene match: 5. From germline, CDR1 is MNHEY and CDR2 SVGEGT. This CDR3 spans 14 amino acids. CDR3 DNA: TGTGCCAGCAAGACAGGGAACATGAACACTGAAGCTTTCTTT. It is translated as CASKTGNMNTEAFF.

DNA of the CDR3: TGCAGTGCTAGACTCCCCCAGGCTAGCACAGATACGCAGTATTTT. Encoded protein: CSARLPQASTDTQYF. The chain combines TRBV20-1 with TRBJ2-3; no clear D gene. Germline V gives CDR1 DFQATT, CDR2 SNEGSKA (reference sequence). CDR3 length: 15 residues. Trimming cost V 2 bases and J 0 bases, with 12 bases left between them.

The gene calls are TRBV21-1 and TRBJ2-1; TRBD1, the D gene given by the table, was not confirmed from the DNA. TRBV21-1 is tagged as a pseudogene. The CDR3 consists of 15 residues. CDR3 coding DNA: TGTGCCAGTAGGGGCCGATTCCCCCGATACAATGAGCAGTTCTTC. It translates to CASRGRFPRYNEQFF.

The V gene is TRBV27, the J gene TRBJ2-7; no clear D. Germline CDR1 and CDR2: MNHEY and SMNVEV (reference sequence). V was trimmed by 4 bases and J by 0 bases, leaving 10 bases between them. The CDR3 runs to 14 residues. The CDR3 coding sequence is TGTGCCAGCAGTTGGACGGCCAGCTCCTACGAGCAGTACTTC. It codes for CASSWTASSYEQYF.

The CDR3 is CASSAYARRETQYF. CDR3 nucleotide sequence: TGTGCCAGCAGTGCCTACGCAAGACGGGAGACCCAGTACTTC. The J gene is TRBJ2-5, the V gene TRBV2; D gene unclear. The CDR3 contains 14 residues. Germline CDR1 is SNHLY and CDR2 is FYNNEI. Trimming took 4 bases from V and 5 from J, leaving 14 bases between them.

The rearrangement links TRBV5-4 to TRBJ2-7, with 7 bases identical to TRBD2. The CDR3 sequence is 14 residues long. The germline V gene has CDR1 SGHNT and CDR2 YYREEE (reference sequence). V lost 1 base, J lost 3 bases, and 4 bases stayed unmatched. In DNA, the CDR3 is TGTGCCAGCAGCTTGTTAGGACTAGACTACGAGCAGTACTTC. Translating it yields CASSLLGLDYEQYF.

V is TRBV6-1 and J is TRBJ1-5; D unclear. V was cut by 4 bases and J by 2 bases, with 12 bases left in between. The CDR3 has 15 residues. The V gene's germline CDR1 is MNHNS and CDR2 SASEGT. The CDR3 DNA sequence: TGTGCCAGCAGTGTCGCTTTGGACGGCAATCAGCCCCAGCATTTT. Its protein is CASSVALDGNQPQHF.

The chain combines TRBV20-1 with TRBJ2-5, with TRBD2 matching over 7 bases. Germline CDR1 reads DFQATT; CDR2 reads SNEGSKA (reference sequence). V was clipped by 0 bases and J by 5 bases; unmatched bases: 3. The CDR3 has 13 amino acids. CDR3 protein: CSARDLGGETQYF. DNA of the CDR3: TGCAGTGCTAGAGATCTCGGGGGGGAGACCCAGTACTTC.

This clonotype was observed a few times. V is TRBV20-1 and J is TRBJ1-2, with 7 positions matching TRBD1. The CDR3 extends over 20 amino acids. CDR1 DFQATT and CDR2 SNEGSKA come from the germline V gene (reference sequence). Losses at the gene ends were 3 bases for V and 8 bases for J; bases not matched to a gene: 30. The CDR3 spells CSASYPPKPETGMNTDGYTF. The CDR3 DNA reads TGCAGTGCTAGTTACCCCCCGAAGCCAGAGACAGGGATGAATACGGACGGCTACACCTTC.

In DNA form, the CDR3 reads TGTGCCAGCAGTGCCAGGGATAGCAATCAGCCCCAGCATTTT. As protein: CASSARDSNQPQHF. The gene calls are TRBV6-1 and TRBJ1-5; perhaps TRBD1 as D (5 bases). Germline V gene data show CDR1 as MNHNS and CDR2 as SASEGT. This CDR3 comprises 14 residues. V lost 4 bases and J lost 0, with 7 bases in between.

The CDR3 bases are TGTGCCAGCAGGGGACTAGCCACGAACATTCAGTACTTC. Its translation: CASRGLATNIQYF. The chain couples TRBV28 to TRBJ2-4; 9 bases fit TRBD2. The CDR3 covers 13 residues. J gave up 7 bases and V 6 bases, and 4 bases lay outside the gene matches. Germline loops: CDR1 MDHEN, CDR2 SYDVKM.

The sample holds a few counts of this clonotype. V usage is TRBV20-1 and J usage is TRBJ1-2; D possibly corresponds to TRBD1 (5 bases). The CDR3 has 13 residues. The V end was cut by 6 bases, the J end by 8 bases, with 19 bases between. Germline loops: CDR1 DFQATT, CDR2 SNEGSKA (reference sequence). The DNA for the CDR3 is TGCAGTGCCCATCAGGGAGCACGAACGGGCTACACCTTC. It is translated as CSAHQGARTGYTF.

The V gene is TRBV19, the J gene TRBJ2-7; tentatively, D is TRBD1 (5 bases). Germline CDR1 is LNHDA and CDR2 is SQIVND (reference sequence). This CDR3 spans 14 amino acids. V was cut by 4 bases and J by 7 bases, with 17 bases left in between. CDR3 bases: TGTGCCAGTAGTACCTATGACAGCCCGAGGGAGCAGTACTTC. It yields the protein CASSTYDSPREQYF.